The 28 T cell receptor beta chains given below trace back to one sample, sequenced in a study of patients and donors after allogeneic stem cell transplantation. TCRdb passed the RT-PCR reads through MiXCR, listing each CDR3 protein once. Among roughly 940,000 distinct CDR3 sequences listed, over 15% were seen once. The sample taken for sequencing was blood, either unsorted or a sorted T cell fraction (not recorded which). The receptors derive from a human donor who was either an allogeneic HSCT recipient or a stem cell or donor lymphocyte infusion donor (not recorded which). It is not recorded whose cells these are; they may come from a transplant donor.

The sample holds a few counts of this clonotype. The J gene is TRBJ1-2, the V gene TRBV27; D is possibly TRBD1 (5 bases). This CDR3 has 13 residues. V gave up 3 bases and J gave up 7 bases, with 12 bases separating them. Germline V gene data show CDR1 as MNHEY and CDR2 as SMNVEV (reference sequence). The CDR3 here is CASSFSRAAGYTF. CDR3 coding DNA: TGTGCCAGCAGTTTCTCCAGGGCGGCTGGCTACACCTTC.

The gene calls are TRBV4-1 and TRBJ1-1; D gene ambiguous. The V end lost 6 bases, the J end lost 1 base, and 6 bases lay between the germline ends. Looked up from germline, CDR1 is MGHRA and CDR2 is YSYEKL. CDR3 length equals 12 residues. The CDR3 nucleotides read TGCGCCAGCAGGGGGTGGAACACTGAAGCTTTCTTT. Protein sequence: CASRGWNTEAFF.

This chain uses TRBV12-3 or TRBV12-4 with TRBJ1-1, with D hard to call. The length of the CDR3 is 14 residues. V was clipped by 5 bases and J by 4 bases, with 14 bases between them. In nucleotides, the CDR3 is TGTGCCAGCAGTCTTGCCGGGTGGGGCACTGAAGCTTTCTTT. This translates into CASSLAGWGTEAFF.

This clonotype was counted a few times. The V gene is TRBV10-3, the J gene TRBJ2-3; D possibly corresponds to TRBD2 (6 bases). The germline V gene encodes CDR1 ENHRY and CDR2 SYGVKD. The CDR3 is 13 residues long. V was cut by 6 bases and J by 10 bases, with 17 bases left in between. The CDR3 sequence is CAISPSDLGAQYF. In nucleotides, the CDR3 is TGTGCCATCAGCCCTAGCGATCTGGGTGCGCAGTATTTT.

This clonotype was observed a few times. The chain uses TRBV30 and TRBJ1-2; D call uncertain. The CDR3 extends over 14 amino acids. CDR1 is GTSNPN, CDR2 SVGIG, per germline (reference sequence). V was shortened by 4 bases and J by 6 bases, with 18 bases between the two germline ends. This CDR3 reads CAWTGGKGSNGYTF. For the CDR3, the DNA is TGTGCCTGGACCGGCGGGAAGGGTTCGAATGGCTACACCTTC.

The chain carries TRBV19 and TRBJ2-4; D remains ambiguous. The length of the CDR3 is 13 residues. With 3 bases removed from V and 7 bases from J, the gap between germline ends came to 10 bases. Germline loops: CDR1 LNHDA, CDR2 SQIVND (reference sequence). CDR3 protein: CASSIEGRNIQYF. The CDR3 DNA reads TGTGCCAGTAGTATCGAAGGACGGAACATTCAGTACTTC.

This clonotype was seen a handful of times. The V and J genes are TRBV6-1 and TRBJ1-1, with 9 bases lining up with TRBD1. V shed 6 bases and J 5 bases; nucleotides not matched to a gene: 7. The CDR3 loop spans 14 amino acids. Per germline, CDR1 MNHNS and CDR2 SASEGT. CDR3 sequence: CASRGQGVITEAFF. The CDR3 DNA sequence: TGTGCCAGCAGGGGACAGGGTGTCATTACTGAAGCTTTCTTT.

This chain uses TRBV15 with TRBJ2-1, with a weak D call TRBD1 (5 bases). The CDR3 contains 16 residues. V gave up 4 bases and J gave up 10 bases, with 23 bases separating them. Germline-derived CDR1 and CDR2 are LNHNV and YYDKDF (reference sequence). CDR3 sequence reads: CATSTRELSLGAEQFF. In DNA form, the CDR3 reads TGTGCCACCAGCACAAGAGAGTTGAGTCTAGGGGCAGAGCAGTTCTTC.

The rearrangement uses TRBV2 and TRBJ1-2; TRBD1 matches 9 bases. Germline CDR1 SNHLY, CDR2 FYNNEI. The J segment lost 4 bases and the V segment lost 8 bases, leaving 11 bases of the junction unmatched. The CDR3 consists of 15 residues. The CDR3 is CASESPGQGVYGYTF. CDR3 sequence (DNA): TGTGCCAGCGAAAGTCCGGGACAGGGAGTCTATGGCTACACCTTC.

This chain uses TRBV2 with TRBJ2-5; TRBD2 is a possible D gene (5 bases). The V gene's germline CDR1 is SNHLY and CDR2 FYNNEI. The CDR3 is 18 residues long. The V end lost 1 base, the J end lost 1 base, and 19 bases lay between the germline ends. The chain's CDR3 is CASSEGSEPNGVQETQYF. CDR3 nucleotide sequence: TGTGCCAGCAGTGAAGGGTCGGAGCCGAACGGGGTCCAAGAGACCCAGTACTTC.

The V and J genes are TRBV2 and TRBJ2-7; D is tentatively TRBD1 or TRBD2 (5 bases each). The V and J ends lost 10 bases and 6 bases respectively, with 16 bases between them. Germline CDR1 SNHLY, CDR2 FYNNEI. The CDR3 spans 12 residues. CDR3 protein: CATGTSWREQYF. CDR3 sequence (DNA): TGTGCCACCGGGACCTCCTGGCGCGAGCAGTACTTC.

The chain employs TRBV9 and TRBJ2-1; 7 bases are shared with TRBD1. The germline gives CDR1 SGDLS, CDR2 YYNGEE. This CDR3 has 16 residues. Losses at the gene ends were 4 bases for V and 5 bases for J; bases not matched to a gene: 12. The CDR3 DNA follows: TGTGCCAGCAGCCGAATGGGACAGACAATAAACAATGAGCAGTTCTTC. Encoded protein: CASSRMGQTINNEQFF. Together with reference TRBV9 and TRBJ2-1, the CDR3 gives the full variable domain: DSGVTQTPKHLITATGQRVTLRCSPRSGDLSVYWYQQSLDQGLQFLIQYYNGEERAKGNILERFSAQQFPDLHSELNLSSLELGDSALYFCASSRMGQTINNEQFFGPGTRLTVL.

In this sample, this clonotype turned up a few times. The chain recombines TRBV6-5 with TRBJ2-5, with 10 bases identical to TRBD1. The CDR3 spans 16 residues. From germline, CDR1 is MNHEY and CDR2 SVGAGI. The V segment lost 2 bases and the J segment 3 bases; nucleotides outside the gene matches: 6. The CDR3, as DNA: TGTGCCAGCAGTTACATAGGGACAGGGGTAAAAGAGACCCAGTACTTC. Amino acids: CASSYIGTGVKETQYF.

A few counts support this clonotype. The rearrangement joins TRBV30 to TRBJ1-2; D not resolved. This CDR3 contains 10 residues. The V gene's germline CDR1 is GTSNPN and CDR2 SVGIG (reference sequence). The germline V and J ends were trimmed by 6 bases and 8 bases, with 10 bases remaining between them. The CDR3 reads CACRRGGYTF. In nucleotides, the CDR3 is TGTGCCTGCCGTCGGGGAGGCTACACCTTC.

This clonotype appeared a few times. The rearrangement links TRBV7-2 to TRBJ2-3, with TRBD2 matching over 7 bases. The CDR3 length is 15 residues. Germline-derived CDR1 and CDR2 are SGHTA and FQGNSA. The V and J ends lost 5 bases and 0 bases, in that order; junction bases with no gene match: 5. The CDR3 reads CASSTLADSTDTQYF. The CDR3 DNA follows: TGTGCCAGCAGCACCCTAGCGGATAGCACAGATACGCAGTATTTT.

This clonotype occurred a few times. The V and J genes are TRBV11-1 and TRBJ2-7; 9 nucleotides align to TRBD1. V shed 3 bases, J shed 7 bases, and the junction held 7 bases outside the gene matches. Germline V gene data show CDR1 as SGHAT and CDR2 as FQDESV (reference sequence). This CDR3 has 14 residues. The CDR3 loop is CASSLVGTGHEQYF. In DNA, the CDR3 is TGTGCCAGCAGCTTGGTCGGGACAGGGCATGAGCAGTACTTC.

The sample holds a few counts of this clonotype. An end of the junction does not agree with germline; a read error may underlie this. V usage is TRBV7-7 and J usage is TRBJ2-3, with 7 bases fitting TRBD2. In germline, CDR1 is SSHAT, CDR2 FNYEAQ (reference sequence). The CDR3 is made up of 16 amino acids. DNA for the CDR3: TGTGCTAGCAGCTCCCTTTTGGCGGGGGACACAGATACGCAGTATTTT. The encoded protein is CASSSLLAGDTDTQYF.

This rearrangement joins TRBV30 to TRBJ1-1, with no clear D. The CDR3 totals 14 residues. The germline gives CDR1 GTSNPN, CDR2 SVGIG (reference sequence). V lost 0 bases to trimming and J lost 5 bases, with 13 bases between them. CDR3 amino acids: CAWSVPIQRTEAFF. As DNA, the CDR3 is TGTGCCTGGAGTGTACCAATTCAAAGGACTGAAGCTTTCTTT. The full variable domain, rest sourced from reference TRBV30 and TRBJ1-1, is SQTIHQWPATLVQPVGSPLSLECTVEGTSNPNLYWYRQAAGRGLQLLFYSVGIGQISSEVPQNLSASRPQDRQFILSSKKLLLSDSGFYLCAWSVPIQRTEAFFGQGTRLTVV.

This clonotype was seen a handful of times. The V call is TRBV9, the J call TRBJ2-2; the D gene could be TRBD1 or TRBD2 (6 bases each). The CDR3 length is 17 residues. Germline V gene lookup returns CDR1 SGDLS and CDR2 YYNGEE. Trimming took off 0 bases at V and 1 base at J, with 13 bases between the two ends. The CDR3 region is CASSVVSGGMNTGELFF. The CDR3 DNA sequence: TGTGCCAGCAGCGTAGTGTCCGGGGGCATGAACACCGGGGAGCTGTTTTTT.

CDR3 nucleotide sequence: TGTGCCATCAGCGACGGGGTCAAACAGGGGATGTATGGCTACACCTTC. It encodes CAISDGVKQGMYGYTF. The rearrangement links TRBV10-3 to TRBJ1-2; 7 positions agree with TRBD1. CDR1 is ENHRY, CDR2 SYGVKD, per germline. This CDR3 region has 16 residues. Trimming took 6 bases from V and 5 from J; bases not matched to a gene: 15.

The rearrangement links TRBV12-3 or TRBV12-4 to TRBJ2-7; no definite D call. The CDR3 is made up of 14 amino acids. V was trimmed by 3 bases and J by 5 bases, leaving 14 bases between them. This chain's CDR3 is CASSLGSTGDEQYF. The CDR3 DNA is TGTGCCAGCAGTTTGGGTAGTACTGGGGACGAGCAGTACTTC.

The table lists this clonotype with a few counts. This chain links TRBV20-1 with TRBJ2-7; D is unresolved. V lost 0 bases to trimming and J lost 6 bases, with 9 bases between them. This CDR3 comprises 12 residues. The germline V gene has CDR1 DFQATT and CDR2 SNEGSKA (reference sequence). CDR3 DNA sequence: TGCAGTGCTAGAGAGGTAGGACCCGAGCAGTACTTC. It is translated as CSAREVGPEQYF.

This clonotype was recorded a few times. The CDR3 loop reads CAWAAGLVNEQFF. The CDR3 DNA follows: TGTGCCTGGGCAGCGGGACTAGTCAATGAGCAGTTCTTC. The rearrangement uses TRBV30 and TRBJ2-1, with TRBD2 matching 8 bases. The CDR3 has 13 amino acids. Germline V lookup: CDR1 GTSNPN, CDR2 SVGIG (reference sequence). The V and J ends lost 5 bases and 6 bases, in that order; junction bases with no gene match: 6. Full variable domain (outside the CDR3, taken from reference TRBV30 and TRBJ2-1): SQTIHQWPATLVQPVGSPLSLECTVEGTSNPNLYWYRQAAGRGLQLLFYSVGIGQISSEVPQNLSASRPQDRQFILSSKKLLLSDSGFYLCAWAAGLVNEQFFGPGTRLTVL.

This chain connects TRBV12-3 or TRBV12-4 to TRBJ2-7, with 9 bases fitting TRBD2. V lost 3 bases and J lost 7; bases outside the gene matches: 13. This CDR3 is built from 16 residues. The CDR3 region has the DNA TGTGCCAGCAGTTTGAATCCGACTAGCGGCCTCTTGGAGCAGTACTTC. Translated, it gives CASSLNPTSGLLEQYF.

On this clonotype itself: One junction end disagrees with the germline gene, perhaps due to a read error. This CDR3 is CASSNSRVKNIQYF. In nucleotides, the CDR3 is TGTGCCAGCAGTAACTCGCGGGTCAAAAACATTCAGTACTTC. This sequence joins TRBV6-5 and TRBJ2-4; TRBD2 is a possible D gene (5 bases). This CDR3 spans 14 amino acids. Per germline, CDR1 MNHEY and CDR2 SVGAGI.

This clonotype turned up a few times. V gene TRBV5-1 combines with J gene TRBJ1-4; TRBD1 is a possible D gene (6 bases). The germline V gene has CDR1 SGHRS and CDR2 YFSETQ. The CDR3 contains 18 residues. V lost 2 bases to trimming and J lost 1 base, with 18 bases between them. CDR3 bases: TGCGCCAGCAGCTTAGGGGGTACCCTTGGGGGAACTAATGAAAAACTGTTTTTT. Amino acid sequence: CASSLGGTLGGTNEKLFF.

This clonotype was observed a handful of times. This rearrangement joins TRBV24-1 to TRBJ2-1; 10 positions agree with TRBD2. CDR1 KGHDR and CDR2 SFDVKD come from the germline V gene. The CDR3 sequence is 16 residues long. J was trimmed by 2 bases and V by 5 bases; bases with no gene match: 5. CDR3 sequence reads: CATSGTSGEPYNEQFF. In nucleotides, the CDR3 is TGTGCCACCAGTGGGACTAGCGGAGAGCCCTACAATGAGCAGTTCTTC.

J is TRBJ2-5 and V is TRBV29-1; perhaps TRBD2 as D (7 bases). Germline V gives CDR1 SQVTM, CDR2 ANQGSEA. This CDR3 contains 15 residues. The CDR3 sequence: CNGGTSKALQETQYF. The CDR3 DNA is TGCAACGGGGGGACATCTAAAGCGTTACAAGAGACCCAGTACTTC.